This T cell receptor beta chain was recovered during a study of T cell repertoires in cytomegalovirus infection. Study-level background: Public TCR beta signature analysis indicated the presence of both CMV infection and matching HLA type.

MiXCR was run by TCRdb on the reads, yielding one entry per CDR3 protein. The table has about 890,000 distinct CDR3 sequences, under 40% seen once. The sample holds a few counts of this clonotype. What it recognizes is unknown. V shed 6 bases, J shed 2 bases, and the junction held 5 bases outside the gene matches. This CDR3 is built from 14 residues. CDR1 is DFQATT and CDR2 is SNEGSKA in the germline V gene (reference sequence). The rearrangement links TRBV20-1 to TRBJ2-5, with 11 nucleotides matching TRBD2. The source was cultured CD8+ T cells from PBMCs, collected from culture after CMV antigen stimulation. The receptor's source is a human donor in good health (CMV status not recorded). Some clones in this sample may be carry-over from other donors' samples. CDR3 nucleotide sequence: TGCAGTGCCCATAGCGGGGGGGTTCAAGAGACCCAGTACTTC. It yields the protein CSAHSGGVQETQYF.